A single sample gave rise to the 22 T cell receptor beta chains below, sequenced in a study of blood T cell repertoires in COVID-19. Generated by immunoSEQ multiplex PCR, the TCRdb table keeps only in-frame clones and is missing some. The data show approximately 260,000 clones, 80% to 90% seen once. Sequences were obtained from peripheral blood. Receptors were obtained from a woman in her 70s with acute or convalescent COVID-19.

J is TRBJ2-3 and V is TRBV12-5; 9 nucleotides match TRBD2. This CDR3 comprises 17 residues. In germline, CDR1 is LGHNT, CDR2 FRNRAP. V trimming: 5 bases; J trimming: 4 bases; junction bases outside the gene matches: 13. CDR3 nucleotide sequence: TGTGCTAGTGGTCCGCAGGTTGGCGGGGGGGCCCCAGATACGCAGTATTTT. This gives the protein CASGPQVGGGAPDTQYF.

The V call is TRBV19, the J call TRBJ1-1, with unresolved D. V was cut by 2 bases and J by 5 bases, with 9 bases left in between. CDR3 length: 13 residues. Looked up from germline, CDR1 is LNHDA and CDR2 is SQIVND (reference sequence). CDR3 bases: TGTGCCAGTAGTATATACACATCAACTGAAGCTTTCTTT. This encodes CASSIYTSTEAFF.

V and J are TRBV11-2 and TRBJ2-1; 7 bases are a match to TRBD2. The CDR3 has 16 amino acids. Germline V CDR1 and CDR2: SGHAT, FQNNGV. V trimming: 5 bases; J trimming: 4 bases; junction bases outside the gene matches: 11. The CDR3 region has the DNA TGTGCCAGCAGCCCGCCGGGGAGCGGGGCTTACAATGAGCAGTTCTTC. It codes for CASSPPGSGAYNEQFF.

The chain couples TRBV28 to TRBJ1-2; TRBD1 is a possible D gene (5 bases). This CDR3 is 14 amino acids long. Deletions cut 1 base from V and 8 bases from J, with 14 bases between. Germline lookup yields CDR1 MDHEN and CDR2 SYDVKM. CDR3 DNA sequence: TGTGCCAGCAGTTTATACTTCGGGGGTCTGGGCTACACCTTC. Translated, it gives CASSLYFGGLGYTF.

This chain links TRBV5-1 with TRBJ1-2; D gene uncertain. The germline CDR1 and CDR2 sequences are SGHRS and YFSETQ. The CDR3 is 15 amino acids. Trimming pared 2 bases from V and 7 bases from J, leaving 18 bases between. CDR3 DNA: TGCGCCAGCAGCTTAGGAGGACCACTCAGAGGTGGCTACACCTTC. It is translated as CASSLGGPLRGGYTF.

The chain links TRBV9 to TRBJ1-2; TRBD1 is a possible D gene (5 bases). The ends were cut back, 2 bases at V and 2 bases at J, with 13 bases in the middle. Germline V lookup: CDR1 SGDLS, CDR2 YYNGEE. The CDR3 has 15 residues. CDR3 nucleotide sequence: TGTGCCAGCAGCGTGAGCGACAGTATGAACTATGGCTACACCTTC. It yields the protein CASSVSDSMNYGYTF.

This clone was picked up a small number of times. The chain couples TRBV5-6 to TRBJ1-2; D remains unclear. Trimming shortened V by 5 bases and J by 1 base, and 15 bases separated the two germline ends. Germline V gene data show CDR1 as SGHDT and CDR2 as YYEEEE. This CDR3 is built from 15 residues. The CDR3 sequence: CASSIGRLDNYGYTF. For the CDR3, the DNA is TGTGCCAGCAGTATCGGTCGACTCGATAACTATGGCTACACCTTC.

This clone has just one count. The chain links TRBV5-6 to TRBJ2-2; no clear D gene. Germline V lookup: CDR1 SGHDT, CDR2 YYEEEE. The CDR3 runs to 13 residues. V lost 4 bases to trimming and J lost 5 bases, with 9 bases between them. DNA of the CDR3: TGTGCCAGCAGCCAGATTTCTACCGGGGAGCTGTTTTTT. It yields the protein CASSQISTGELFF.

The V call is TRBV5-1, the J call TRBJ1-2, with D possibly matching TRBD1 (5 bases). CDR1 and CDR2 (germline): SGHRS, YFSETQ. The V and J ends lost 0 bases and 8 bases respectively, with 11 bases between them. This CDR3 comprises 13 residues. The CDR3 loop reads CASSLELGGGYTF. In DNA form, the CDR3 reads TGCGCCAGCAGCTTGGAACTCGGGGGAGGCTACACCTTC.

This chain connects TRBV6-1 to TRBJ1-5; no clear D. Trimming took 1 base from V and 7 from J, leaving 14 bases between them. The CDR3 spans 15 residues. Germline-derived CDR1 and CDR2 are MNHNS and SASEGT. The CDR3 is CASSEVPGKGQPQHF. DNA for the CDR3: TGTGCCAGCAGTGAAGTACCCGGGAAAGGGCAGCCCCAGCATTTT.

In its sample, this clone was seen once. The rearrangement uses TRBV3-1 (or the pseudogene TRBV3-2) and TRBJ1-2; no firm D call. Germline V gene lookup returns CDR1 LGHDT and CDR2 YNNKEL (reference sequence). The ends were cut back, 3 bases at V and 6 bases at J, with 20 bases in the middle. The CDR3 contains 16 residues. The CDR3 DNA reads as TGTGCCAGCAGCCAGTCCTTTCGTGGAGGGAACGATGGCTACACCTTC. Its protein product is CASSQSFRGGNDGYTF.

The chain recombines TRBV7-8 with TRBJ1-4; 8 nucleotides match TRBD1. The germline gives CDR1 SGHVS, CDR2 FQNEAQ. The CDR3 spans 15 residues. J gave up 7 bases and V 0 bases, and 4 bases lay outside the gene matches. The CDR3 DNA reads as TGTGCCAGCAGCTTAGCCGGACAGGGACTTGAAAAACTGTTTTTT. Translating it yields CASSLAGQGLEKLFF.

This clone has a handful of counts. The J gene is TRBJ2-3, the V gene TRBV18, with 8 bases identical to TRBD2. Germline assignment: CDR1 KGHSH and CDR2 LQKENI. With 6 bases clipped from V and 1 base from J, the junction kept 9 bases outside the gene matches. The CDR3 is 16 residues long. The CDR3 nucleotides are TGTGCCAGCTCGTCGGGGACTAGTGCCGGCACAGATACGCAGTATTTT. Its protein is CASSSGTSAGTDTQYF.

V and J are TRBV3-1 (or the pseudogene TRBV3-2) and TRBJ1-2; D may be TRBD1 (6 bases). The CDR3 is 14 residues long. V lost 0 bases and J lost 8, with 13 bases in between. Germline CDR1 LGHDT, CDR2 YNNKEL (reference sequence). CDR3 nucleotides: TGTGCCAGCAGCCAAGACGGCACAGGGCGAGGCTACACCTTC. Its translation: CASSQDGTGRGYTF.

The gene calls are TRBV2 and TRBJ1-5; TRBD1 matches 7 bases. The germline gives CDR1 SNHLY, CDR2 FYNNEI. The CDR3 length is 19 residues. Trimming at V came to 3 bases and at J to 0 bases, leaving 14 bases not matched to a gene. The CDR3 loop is CASSDPSLGTATSNQPQHF. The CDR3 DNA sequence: TGTGCCAGCAGTGACCCCTCCCTGGGGACAGCCACTAGCAATCAGCCCCAGCATTTT. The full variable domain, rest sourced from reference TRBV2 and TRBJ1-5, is EPEVTQTPSHQVTQMGQEVILRCVPISNHLYFYWYRQILGQKVEFLVSFYNNEISEKSEIFDDQFSVERPDGSNFTLKIRSTKLEDSAMYFCASSDPSLGTATSNQPQHFGDGTRLSIL.

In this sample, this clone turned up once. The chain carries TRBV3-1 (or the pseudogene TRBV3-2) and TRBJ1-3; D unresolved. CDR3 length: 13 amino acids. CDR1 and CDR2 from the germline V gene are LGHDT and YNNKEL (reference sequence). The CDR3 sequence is CAAGDFSGNTIYF. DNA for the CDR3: TGTGCGGCGGGAGATTTCTCTGGAAACACCATATATTTT.

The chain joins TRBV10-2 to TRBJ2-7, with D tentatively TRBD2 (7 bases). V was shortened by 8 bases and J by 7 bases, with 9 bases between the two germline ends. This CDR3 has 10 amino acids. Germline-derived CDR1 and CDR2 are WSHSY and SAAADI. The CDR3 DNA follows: TGCGCCAGCGAGGGGGGGGAGCAGTACTTC. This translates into CASEGGEQYF.

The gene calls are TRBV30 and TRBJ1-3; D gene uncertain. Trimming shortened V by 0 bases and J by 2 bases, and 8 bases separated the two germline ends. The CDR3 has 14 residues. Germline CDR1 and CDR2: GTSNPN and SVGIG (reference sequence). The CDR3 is CAWSVYSAGNTIYF. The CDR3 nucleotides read TGTGCCTGGAGTGTATATTCGGCTGGAAACACCATATATTTT.

In DNA, the CDR3 is TGTGCCAGCTCACCAGGGTCACAGGAGGGCACTGAAGCTTTCTTT. It translates to CASSPGSQEGTEAFF. V gene TRBV18 combines with J gene TRBJ1-1, with a tentative D call TRBD1 (5 bases). The V and J ends lost 2 bases and 4 bases respectively, with 14 bases between them. The CDR3 totals 15 residues. Germline V gives CDR1 KGHSH, CDR2 LQKENI. The full variable domain, completed using reference TRBV18 and TRBJ1-1, is NAGVMQNPRHLVRRRGQEARLRCSPMKGHSHVYWYRQLPEEGLKFMVYLQKENIIDESGMPKERFSAEFPKEGPSILRIQQVVRGDSAAYFCASSPGSQEGTEAFFGQGTRLTVV.

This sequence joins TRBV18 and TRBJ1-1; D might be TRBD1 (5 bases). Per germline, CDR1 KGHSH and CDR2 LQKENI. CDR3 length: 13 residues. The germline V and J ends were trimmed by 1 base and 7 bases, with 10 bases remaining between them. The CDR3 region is CASSPRVDSEAFF. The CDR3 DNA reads TGTGCCAGCTCACCACGGGTAGACAGTGAAGCTTTCTTT.

DNA of the CDR3: TGTGCCATCAGTGAGTCAGTGAGGCCTGGGGAAAAACTGTTTTTT. Residues: CAISESVRPGEKLFF. This chain joins TRBV10-3 and TRBJ1-4; D uncertain. The V end was cut by 0 bases, the J end by 8 bases, with 13 bases between. The CDR3 runs to 15 residues. CDR1 ENHRY and CDR2 SYGVKD come from the germline V gene.

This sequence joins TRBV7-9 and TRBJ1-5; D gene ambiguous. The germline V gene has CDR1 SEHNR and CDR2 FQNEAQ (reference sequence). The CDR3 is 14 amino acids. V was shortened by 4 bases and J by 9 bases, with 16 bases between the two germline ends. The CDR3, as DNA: TGTGCCAGCAGCTCGAACATGGAGCGAGGGCCCCAGCATTTT. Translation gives CASSSNMERGPQHF.